This T cell receptor beta chain was identified in a study of shared clonotypes between healthy human individuals. Only in-frame clones appear in the TCRdb table, and some are missing; sequencing was by immunoSEQ multiplex PCR. Of 900,000 to 1,200,000 clones in the sample, about 80% were seen once. From germline, CDR1 is SEHNR and CDR2 FQNEAQ (reference sequence). CDR3 length: 14 amino acids. Trimming removed 5 bases at V and 0 bases at J, with 10 bases between. In this sample, this clone turned up once. The TCR was taken from a man younger than 35 in good health. Some clones in this sample may be carry-over from other donors' samples. The chain combines TRBV7-9 with TRBJ2-5; no clear D. Source material: memory CD4+ T cells from PBMCs. The subset was: CD45RA-negative fraction. CDR3 region: CASSEKIHQETQYF. The CDR3 DNA reads as TGTGCCAGCAGCGAAAAGATTCACCAAGAGACCCAGTACTTC.